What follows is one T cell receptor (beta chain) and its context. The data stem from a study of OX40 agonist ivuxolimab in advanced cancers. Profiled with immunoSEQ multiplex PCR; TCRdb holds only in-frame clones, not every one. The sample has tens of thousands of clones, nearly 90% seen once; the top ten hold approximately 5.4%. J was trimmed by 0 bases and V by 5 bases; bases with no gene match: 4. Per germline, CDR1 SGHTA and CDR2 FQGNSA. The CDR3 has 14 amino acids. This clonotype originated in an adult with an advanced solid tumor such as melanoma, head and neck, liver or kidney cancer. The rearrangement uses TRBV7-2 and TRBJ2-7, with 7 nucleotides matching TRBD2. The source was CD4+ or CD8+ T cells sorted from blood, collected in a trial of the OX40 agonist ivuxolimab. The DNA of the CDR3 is TGTGCCAGCAGCACCCCTAGCGGCTCCTACGAGCAGTACTTC. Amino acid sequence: CASSTPSGSYEQYF.